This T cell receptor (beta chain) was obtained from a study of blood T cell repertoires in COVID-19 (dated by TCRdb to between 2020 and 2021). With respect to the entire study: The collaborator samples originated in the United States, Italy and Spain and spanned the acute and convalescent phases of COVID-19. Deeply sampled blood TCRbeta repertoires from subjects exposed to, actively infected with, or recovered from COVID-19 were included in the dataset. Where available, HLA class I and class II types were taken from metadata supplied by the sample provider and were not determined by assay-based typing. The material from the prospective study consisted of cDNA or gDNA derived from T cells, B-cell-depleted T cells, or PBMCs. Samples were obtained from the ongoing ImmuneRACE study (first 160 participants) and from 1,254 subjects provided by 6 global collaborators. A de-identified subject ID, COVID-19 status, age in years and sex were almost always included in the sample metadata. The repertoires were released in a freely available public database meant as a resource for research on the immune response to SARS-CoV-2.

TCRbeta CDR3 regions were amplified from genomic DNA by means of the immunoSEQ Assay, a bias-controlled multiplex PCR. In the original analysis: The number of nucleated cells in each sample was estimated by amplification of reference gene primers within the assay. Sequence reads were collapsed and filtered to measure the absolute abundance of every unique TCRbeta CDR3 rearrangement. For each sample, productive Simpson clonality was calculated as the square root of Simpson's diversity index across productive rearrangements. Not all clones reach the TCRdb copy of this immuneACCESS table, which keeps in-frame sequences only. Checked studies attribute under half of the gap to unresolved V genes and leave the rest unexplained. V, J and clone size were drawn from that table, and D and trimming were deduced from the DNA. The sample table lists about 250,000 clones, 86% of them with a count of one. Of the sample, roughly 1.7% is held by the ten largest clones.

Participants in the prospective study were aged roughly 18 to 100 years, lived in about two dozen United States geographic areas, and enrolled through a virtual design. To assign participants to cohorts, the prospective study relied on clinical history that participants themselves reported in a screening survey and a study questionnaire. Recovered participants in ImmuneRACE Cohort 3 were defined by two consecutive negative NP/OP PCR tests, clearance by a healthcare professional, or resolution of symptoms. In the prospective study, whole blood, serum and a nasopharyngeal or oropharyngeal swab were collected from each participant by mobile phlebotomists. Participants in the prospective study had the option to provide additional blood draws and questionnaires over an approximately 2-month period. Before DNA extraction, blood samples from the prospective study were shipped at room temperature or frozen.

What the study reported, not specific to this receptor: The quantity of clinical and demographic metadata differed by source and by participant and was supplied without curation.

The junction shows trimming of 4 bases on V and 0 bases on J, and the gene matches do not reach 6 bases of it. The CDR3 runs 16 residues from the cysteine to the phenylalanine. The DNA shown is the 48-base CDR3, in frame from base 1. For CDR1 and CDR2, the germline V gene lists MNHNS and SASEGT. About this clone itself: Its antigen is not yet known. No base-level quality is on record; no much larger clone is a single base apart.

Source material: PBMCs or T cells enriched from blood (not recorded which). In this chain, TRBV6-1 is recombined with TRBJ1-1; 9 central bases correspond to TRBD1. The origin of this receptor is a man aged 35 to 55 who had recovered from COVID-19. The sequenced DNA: TGTGCCAGCAGTGGCACAGGGGGCGGGATGAACACTGAAGCTTTCTTT. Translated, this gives CASSGTGGGMNTEAFF.